One T cell receptor (beta chain) is described in this entry. The entry originates in a study of blood T cell repertoires in COVID-19. Across the study: PBMCs, B-cell-depleted T cells, or T cells provided the cDNA or gDNA that made up the material.

The V end lost 3 bases, the J end lost 6 bases, and 13 bases lay between the germline ends. The CDR3 extends over 14 amino acids. The V gene's germline CDR1 is MNHNS and CDR2 SASEGT. Libraries were prepared by immunoSEQ multiplex PCR; TCRdb keeps only in-frame clonotypes and omits some of them. This table holds 200,000 to 300,000 clones, around 90% found once. The sequence was collected from a man between 60 and 75 years old who had recovered from COVID-19. The sequenced material came from peripheral blood. V is TRBV6-1 and J is TRBJ2-3, with D possibly TRBD1 on 6 matching bases. This CDR3 is CASSDIQGGDTQYF. The CDR3 nucleotides are TGTGCCAGCAGTGACATACAGGGCGGGGATACGCAGTATTTT.